The 5 T cell receptor beta chains below were found in one sample sequenced in a study of T cells after yellow fever vaccination. TCRdb re-called the 5' RACE reads with MiXCR, one entry per CDR3 protein. This repertoire shows approximately 510,000 distinct CDR3 sequences, roughly a fifth found once; its top ten account for about 15%. Sequenced material: PBMCs, taken approximately 22 days after the first yellow fever vaccination. The receptors shown here come from a man younger than 35 who received the YFV17D yellow fever vaccine.

V is TRBV5-1 and J is TRBJ2-5, with TRBD2 identical over 10 bases. The CDR3 has 14 residues. Per the germline V gene, CDR1 is SGHRS and CDR2 is YFSETQ. Trimming took 4 bases from V and 3 from J; bases not matched to a gene: 3. This CDR3 reads CASSHGTSEETQYF. The CDR3, as DNA: TGCGCCAGCAGCCACGGGACTAGCGAAGAGACCCAGTACTTC.

This clonotype was found a few times. The chain uses TRBV11-1 and TRBJ2-3; 12 nucleotides align to TRBD2. This CDR3 is 17 amino acids long. From germline, CDR1 is SGHAT and CDR2 FQDESV (reference sequence). V lost 5 bases to trimming and J lost 4 bases; unmatched junction nucleotides: 10. This CDR3 reads CASSRLAGVSSADTQYF. Here the CDR3 DNA reads TGTGCCAGCAGCCGACTAGCGGGGGTTTCGTCAGCAGATACGCAGTATTTT. Full variable domain (remainder filled in from reference TRBV11-1 and TRBJ2-3): EAEVAQSPRYKITEKSQAVAFWCDPISGHATLYWYRQILGQGPELLVQFQDESVVDDSQLPKDRFSAERLKGVDSTLKIQPAELGDSAMYLCASSRLAGVSSADTQYFGPGTRLTVL.

This clonotype occurred a few times. The CDR3 protein is CASSLNSGLLYEQYV. CDR3 nucleotide sequence: TGTGCCAGCAGCCTAAATTCGGGATTACTGTACGAGCAGTACGTC. The chain couples TRBV11-2 to TRBJ2-7; TRBD2 is a possible D gene (5 bases). The germline V and J ends were trimmed by 5 bases and 4 bases, with 18 bases remaining between them. Per the germline V gene, CDR1 is SGHAT and CDR2 is FQNNGV. The CDR3 has 15 amino acids.

This clonotype was counted a few times. This chain links TRBV24-1 with TRBJ2-5; weak D call: TRBD1 (5 bases). Between the trimmed V and J ends, which lost 5 bases and 2 bases, there was a span of 11 bases. This CDR3 has 14 residues. Germline V lookup: CDR1 KGHDR, CDR2 SFDVKD. CDR3 bases: TGTGCCACCAGTGCACCATCAGGGCAAGAGACCCAGTACTTC. The encoded protein is CATSAPSGQETQYF.

The chain employs TRBV5-5 and TRBJ1-2; 10 bases fit TRBD1. V shed 4 bases and J 1 base; nucleotides not matched to a gene: 7. The germline V gene has CDR1 SGHKS and CDR2 YYEKEE (reference sequence). This CDR3 has 16 amino acids. The CDR3 is CASSPGTGAGNYGYTF. The CDR3 nucleotides are TGTGCCAGCAGCCCGGGGACAGGGGCCGGTAACTATGGCTACACCTTC.